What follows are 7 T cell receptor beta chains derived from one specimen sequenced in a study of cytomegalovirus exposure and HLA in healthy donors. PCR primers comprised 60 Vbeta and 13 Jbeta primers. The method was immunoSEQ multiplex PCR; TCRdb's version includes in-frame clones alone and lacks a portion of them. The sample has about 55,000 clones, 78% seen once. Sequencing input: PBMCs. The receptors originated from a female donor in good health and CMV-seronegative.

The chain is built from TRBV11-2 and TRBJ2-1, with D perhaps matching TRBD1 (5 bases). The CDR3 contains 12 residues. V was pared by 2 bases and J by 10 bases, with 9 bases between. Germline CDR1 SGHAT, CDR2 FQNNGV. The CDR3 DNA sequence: TGTGCCAGCAGCTTACAACAGGCCGAGCAGTTCTTC. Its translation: CASSLQQAEQFF.

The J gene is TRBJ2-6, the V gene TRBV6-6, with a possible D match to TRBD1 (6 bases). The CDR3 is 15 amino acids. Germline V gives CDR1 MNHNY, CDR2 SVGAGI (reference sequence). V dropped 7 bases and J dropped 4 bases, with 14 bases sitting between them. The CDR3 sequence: CASTDTGLGANVLTF. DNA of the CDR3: TGTGCCAGCACAGACACAGGGCTCGGGGCCAACGTCCTGACTTTC.

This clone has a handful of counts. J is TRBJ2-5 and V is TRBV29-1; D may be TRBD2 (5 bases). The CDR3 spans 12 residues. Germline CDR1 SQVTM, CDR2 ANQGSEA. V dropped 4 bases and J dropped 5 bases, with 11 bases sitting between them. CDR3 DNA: TGCAGCGTTGTTTTTAGCGTTGAGACCCAGTACTTC. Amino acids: CSVVFSVETQYF.

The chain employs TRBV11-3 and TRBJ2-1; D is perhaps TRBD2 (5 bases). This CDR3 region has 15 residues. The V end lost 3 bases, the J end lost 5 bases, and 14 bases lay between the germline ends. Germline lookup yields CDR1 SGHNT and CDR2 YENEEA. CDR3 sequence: CASSFGEGPHNEQFF. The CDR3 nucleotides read TGTGCCAGCAGCTTCGGCGAGGGCCCCCACAATGAGCAGTTCTTC.

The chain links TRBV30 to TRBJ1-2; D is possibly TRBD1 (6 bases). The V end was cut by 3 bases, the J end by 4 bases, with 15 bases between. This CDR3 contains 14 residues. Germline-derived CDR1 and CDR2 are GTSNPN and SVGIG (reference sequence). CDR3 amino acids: CAWRGEGQIYGYTF. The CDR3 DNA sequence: TGTGCCTGGAGAGGTGAGGGACAAATCTATGGCTACACCTTC.

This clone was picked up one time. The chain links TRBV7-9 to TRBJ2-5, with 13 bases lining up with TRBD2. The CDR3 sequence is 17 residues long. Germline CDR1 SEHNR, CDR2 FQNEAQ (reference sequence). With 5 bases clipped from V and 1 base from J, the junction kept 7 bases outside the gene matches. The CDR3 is CASSLSTSGGVQETQYF. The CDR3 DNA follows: TGTGCCAGCAGCCTATCCACTAGCGGGGGGGTCCAAGAGACCCAGTACTTC.

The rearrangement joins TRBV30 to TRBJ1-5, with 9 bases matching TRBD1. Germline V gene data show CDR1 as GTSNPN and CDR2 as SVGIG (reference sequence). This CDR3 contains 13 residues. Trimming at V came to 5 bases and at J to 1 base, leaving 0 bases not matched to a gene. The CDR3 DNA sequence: TGTGCCTGGGACAGGGGGAGCAATCAGCCCCAGCATTTT. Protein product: CAWDRGSNQPQHF.